The 21 T cell receptor beta chains below were found in one sample sequenced in a study of human T cells and chemical hapten exposure. The time point is: pre-sensitization, week 0. This sample's treatment: therapeutic diphenylcyclopropenone sensitization with weekly scalp DPC. In TCRdb, the RACE reads were re-called with MiXCR into one record per CDR3 protein. The sample has approximately 400,000 distinct CDR3 sequences, more than 4.5% seen once; the top ten hold just over 2.5%. Here the sequenced sample was whole blood, taken in connection with sensitization to the hapten diphenylcyclopropenone (DPC). These receptors came from a woman between 45 and 60 years old with alopecia areata. Some clones in this sample may be carry-over from other donors' samples.

This clonotype was seen at least ten times. The chain is built from TRBV6-5 and TRBJ2-7; TRBD1 aligns across 9 bases. Trimming removed 4 bases from V and 0 bases from J; junction bases left unmatched: 10. This CDR3 has 17 amino acids. Germline assignment: CDR1 MNHEY and CDR2 SVGAGI. The CDR3 is CASSSLPGQGSSYEQYF. CDR3 nucleotide sequence: TGTGCCAGCAGTTCCCTCCCGGGACAGGGAAGCTCCTACGAGCAGTACTTC.

The chain links TRBV9 to TRBJ2-3; D not certain. Germline loops: CDR1 SGDLS, CDR2 YYNGEE. V gave up 0 bases and J gave up 4 bases, with 12 bases separating them. This CDR3 is 15 amino acids long. CDR3 DNA sequence: TGTGCCAGCAGCGTAGGCCAAGCTATTGCAGATACGCAGTATTTT. Translating it yields CASSVGQAIADTQYF.

In its sample, this clonotype was seen a few times. The chain links TRBV12-3 or TRBV12-4 to TRBJ1-2; possible D gene TRBD1, 6 bases. The length of the CDR3 is 16 residues. The V gene lost 6 bases and the J gene lost 2 bases, with 19 bases spanning the gap. The CDR3 DNA is TGTGCCAGCAGCGATACCCAATGGCAGGGGAACTATGGCTACACCTTC. Its translation: CASSDTQWQGNYGYTF.

The sample holds many counts of this clonotype. The rearrangement joins TRBV6-6 to TRBJ2-6; 11 nucleotides align to TRBD1. CDR3 length: 18 residues. Losses at the gene ends were 6 bases for V and 3 bases for J; bases not matched to a gene: 10. Germline CDR1 MNHNY, CDR2 SVGAGI (reference sequence). The CDR3 nucleotides read TGTGCCAGCAGCCAGGGACAGGGGGGCCTTCTTGGGGCCAACGTCCTGACTTTC. It translates to CASSQGQGGLLGANVLTF.

A few counts support this clonotype. The V call is TRBV5-1, the J call TRBJ2-1; 14 bases align to TRBD2. Germline CDR1 reads SGHRS; CDR2 reads YFSETQ. Germline trimming cut 4 bases from V and 9 bases from J; bases unmatched to any gene: 6. The CDR3 totals 15 residues. DNA for the CDR3: TGCGCCAGCAGCCAAGGACTAGCGGGAGGATCTGAGCAGTTCTTC. It is translated as CASSQGLAGGSEQFF.

This clonotype occurred many times. The chain combines TRBV4-3 with TRBJ1-5; 8 positions match TRBD1. The CDR3 loop spans 15 amino acids. CDR1 is LGHNA and CDR2 is YSLEER in the germline V gene. The V and J ends lost 4 bases and 5 bases, in that order; junction bases with no gene match: 7. CDR3 in DNA: TGCGCCAGCAGCCCCCTCCTACAGGGGGATCAGCCCCAGCATTTT. Amino acid sequence: CASSPLLQGDQPQHF.

Ten or more counts support this clonotype. This sequence joins TRBV20-1 and TRBJ1-2; D gene unclear. Trimming stripped 5 bases from V and 5 bases from J, with 9 bases between. This CDR3 region has 11 residues. From germline, CDR1 is DFQATT and CDR2 SNEGSKA (reference sequence). CDR3 DNA sequence: TGCAGTGCTCGCCCCGGGTATGGCTACACCTTC. Its translation: CSARPGYGYTF.

This clonotype was found many times. This chain uses TRBV6-6 with TRBJ2-3; D gene ambiguous. This CDR3 contains 12 residues. Germline assignment: CDR1 MNHNY and CDR2 SVGAGI (reference sequence). V lost 7 bases, J lost 4 bases, and 9 bases lay in between. CDR3 sequence (DNA): TGTGCCAGCATCTCTCCCTCAGATACGCAGTATTTT. It specifies CASISPSDTQYF.

This clonotype was found a few times. V usage is TRBV5-6 and J usage is TRBJ2-5; D not resolved. The germline CDR1 and CDR2 sequences are SGHDT and YYEEEE. The CDR3 runs to 13 residues. Between the trimmed V and J ends, which lost 2 bases and 6 bases, there was a span of 11 bases. The CDR3 is CASSFSSRQTQYF. Written as DNA, the CDR3 is TGTGCCAGCAGCTTCTCATCACGACAGACCCAGTACTTC.

This clonotype was seen many times. This chain connects TRBV5-6 to TRBJ1-1; no clear D gene. The CDR3 is 11 amino acids. Germline CDR1 SGHDT, CDR2 YYEEEE. Trimming cost V 0 bases and J 9 bases, with 6 bases left between them. CDR3 DNA: TGTGCCAGCAGCTTGGACGCTCAAGCTTTCTTT. Translated, it gives CASSLDAQAFF.

The rearrangement links TRBV12-3 or TRBV12-4 to TRBJ2-3; D unclear. The CDR3 is 16 residues long. The V and J ends lost 3 bases and 0 bases respectively, with 13 bases between them. CDR3 sequence reads: CASSFRRPLSTDTQYF. The CDR3 region has the DNA TGTGCCAGCAGTTTCAGGCGACCGCTAAGCACAGATACGCAGTATTTT.

This clonotype occurred a few times. The rearrangement joins TRBV20-1 to TRBJ1-5; D remains unclear. V was clipped by 4 bases and J by 1 base, with 11 bases between them. The germline CDR1 and CDR2 sequences are DFQATT and SNEGSKA (reference sequence). This CDR3 region has 14 residues. CDR3 bases: TGCAGTGCTAAGGGAGTTCGGAGCAATCAGCCCCAGCATTTT. Translating it yields CSAKGVRSNQPQHF.

The sample holds a few counts of this clonotype. The chain combines TRBV6-4 with TRBJ1-6, with D uncertain. Deletions cut 8 bases from V and 12 bases from J, with 23 bases between. The CDR3 totals 15 residues. Germline V gene data show CDR1 as MRHNA and CDR2 as SNTAGT. CDR3 residues: CASPRRTEEIRPLHF. CDR3 nucleotides: TGTGCCAGCCCACGTCGGACGGAAGAAATTCGACCCCTCCACTTT.

This clonotype has a count of ten or more. The CDR3, as DNA: TGTGCCAGCAGAAAGGGAGTCCGCGCTGAAGCTTTCTTT. This gives the protein CASRKGVRAEAFF. J is TRBJ1-1 and V is TRBV6-5, with D unclear. Germline V gene sequence: CDR1 MNHEY, CDR2 SVGAGI. The V gene lost 6 bases and the J gene lost 6 bases, with 14 bases spanning the gap. The CDR3 is made up of 13 amino acids.

This clonotype occurred a few times. The V and J genes are TRBV6-5 and TRBJ1-1; TRBD1 is a possible D gene (5 bases). The CDR3 has 15 residues. From germline, CDR1 is MNHEY and CDR2 SVGAGI. Deletions cut 8 bases from V and 6 bases from J, with 22 bases between. Here the CDR3 reads CASQNPGKGPPEAFF. The CDR3 bases are TGTGCCAGCCAAAATCCCGGGAAGGGGCCACCTGAAGCTTTCTTT.

The chain has TRBV11-2 and TRBJ1-2; possible D gene TRBD1, 5 bases. This CDR3 is built from 13 residues. With 3 bases removed from V and 8 bases from J, the gap between germline ends came to 13 bases. Per germline, CDR1 SGHAT and CDR2 FQNNGV. CDR3 sequence (DNA): TGTGCCAGCAGCTTGGGGGAAAGAGACGGCTACACCTTC. Encoded protein: CASSLGERDGYTF.

This clonotype was counted many times. V is TRBV6-2 or TRBV6-3 and J is TRBJ2-7; D possibly uses TRBD1 or TRBD2 (5 bases each). V lost 4 bases to trimming and J lost 3 bases, with 10 bases between them. Per germline, CDR1 MNHEY and CDR2 SVGEGT. The CDR3 runs to 13 residues. This CDR3 reads CASSSGRYYEQYF. In DNA form, the CDR3 reads TGTGCCAGCAGTTCGGGACGGTACTACGAGCAGTACTTC.

This clonotype was picked up many times. The chain combines TRBV12-3 or TRBV12-4 with TRBJ2-1, with 8 bases matching TRBD1. The CDR3 is made up of 15 amino acids. The trim removed 3 bases at V and 7 bases at J, leaving 8 bases unmatched. CDR3 nucleotide sequence: TGTGCCAGCAGTTTGGGACAGGTGGTCTGGAATGAGCAGTTCTTC. Protein sequence: CASSLGQVVWNEQFF.

This chain uses TRBV6-5 with TRBJ1-2; 7 bases fit TRBD1. The CDR3 extends over 16 amino acids. Germline lookup yields CDR1 MNHEY and CDR2 SVGAGI. The V gene end was trimmed by 5 bases and the J gene end by 7 bases; junction bases not matched to a gene: 16. CDR3 protein: CASSTGTEKILVGYTF. As DNA, the CDR3 is TGTGCCAGCAGTACGGGGACAGAGAAGATTTTGGTTGGCTACACCTTC.

This clonotype has only a few counts. This chain joins TRBV7-7 and TRBJ1-1; 7 bases are shared with TRBD1. Trimming cost V 5 bases and J 0 bases; bases outside gene matches: 15. Germline CDR1 reads SSHAT; CDR2 reads FNYEAQ (reference sequence). This CDR3 has 18 amino acids. Here the CDR3 reads CASSPQVGGLTMNTEAFF. Here the CDR3 DNA reads TGTGCCAGCAGCCCCCAGGTAGGGGGCTTGACTATGAACACTGAAGCTTTCTTT. The full variable domain, completed using reference TRBV7-7 and TRBJ1-1, is GAGVSQSPRYKVTKRGQDVTLRCDPISSHATLYWYQQALGQGPEFLTYFNYEAQPDKSGLPSDRFSAERPEGSISTLTIQRTEQRDSAMYRCASSPQVGGLTMNTEAFFGQGTRLTVV.

Many counts were recorded for this clonotype. J is TRBJ2-3 and V is TRBV5-1, with D tentatively TRBD2 (5 bases). The ends were cut back, 2 bases at V and 0 bases at J, with 13 bases in the middle. The CDR3 sequence is 16 residues long. Germline values: CDR1 SGHRS, CDR2 YFSETQ. The CDR3 sequence: CASSFRGLTSTDTQYF. In nucleotides, the CDR3 is TGCGCCAGCAGCTTTCGCGGGTTGACTAGCACAGATACGCAGTATTTT.